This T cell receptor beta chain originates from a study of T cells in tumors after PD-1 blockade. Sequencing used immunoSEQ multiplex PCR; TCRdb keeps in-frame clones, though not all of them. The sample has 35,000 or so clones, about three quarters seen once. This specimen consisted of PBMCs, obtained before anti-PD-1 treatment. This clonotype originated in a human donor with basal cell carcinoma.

The CDR3: CASSFIRGLDEKLFF. The CDR3 DNA sequence: TGTGCCAGCAGTTTCATCCGGGGGCTCGATGAAAAACTGTTTTTT. The V gene is TRBV28, the J gene TRBJ1-4, with a possible D match to TRBD1 (6 bases). The CDR3 is made up of 15 amino acids. Looked up from germline, CDR1 is MDHEN and CDR2 is SYDVKM. The V and J ends lost 3 bases and 6 bases respectively, with 14 bases between them.